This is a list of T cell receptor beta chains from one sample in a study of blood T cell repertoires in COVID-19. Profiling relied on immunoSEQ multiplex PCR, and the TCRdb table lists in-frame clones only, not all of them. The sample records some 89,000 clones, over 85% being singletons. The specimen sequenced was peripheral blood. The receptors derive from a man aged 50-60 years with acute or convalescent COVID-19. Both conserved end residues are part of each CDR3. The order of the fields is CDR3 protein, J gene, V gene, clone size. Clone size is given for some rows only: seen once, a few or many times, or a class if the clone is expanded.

CDR3aa: CASRAAGGLYNEQFF; j_gene: TRBJ2-1; v_gene: TRBV19; abundance: -
CDR3aa: CASSFTGWGTEAFF; j_gene: TRBJ1-1; v_gene: TRBV5-1; abundance: -
CDR3aa: CASSVQGADTQYF; j_gene: TRBJ2-3; v_gene: TRBV19; abundance: -
CDR3aa: CASSSRDRGQSGNTIYF; j_gene: TRBJ1-3; v_gene: TRBV7-6; abundance: -
CDR3aa: CASTGDRGGYGYTF; j_gene: TRBJ1-2; v_gene: TRBV5-1; abundance: -
CDR3aa: CAISESTSVETQYF; j_gene: TRBJ2-5; v_gene: TRBV10-3; abundance: -
CDR3aa: CASSDAGLGFYGYTF; j_gene: TRBJ1-2; v_gene: TRBV19; abundance: -
CDR3aa: CASGAISIDEQFF; j_gene: TRBJ2-1; v_gene: TRBV19; abundance: -
CDR3aa: CAASSIGAYEQYF; j_gene: TRBJ2-7; v_gene: TRBV6-5; abundance: once
CDR3aa: CASSIDRQLLYGYTF; j_gene: TRBJ1-2; v_gene: TRBV19; abundance: -
CDR3aa: CASRNDSYQPQHF; j_gene: TRBJ1-5; v_gene: TRBV5-1; abundance: -
CDR3aa: CASSGRSGTRGGEQYF; j_gene: TRBJ2-7; v_gene: TRBV9; abundance: -
CDR3aa: CASSLGQGQGYQYF; j_gene: TRBJ2-5; v_gene: TRBV5-1; abundance: -
CDR3aa: CASSVLTGRYQETQYF; j_gene: TRBJ2-5; v_gene: TRBV19; abundance: -
CDR3aa: CASKPGDRGTYNEQFF; j_gene: TRBJ2-1; v_gene: TRBV19; abundance: -
CDR3aa: CASRDRGPDTQYF; j_gene: TRBJ2-3; v_gene: TRBV27; abundance: -
CDR3aa: CASSFPTGNTEAFF; j_gene: TRBJ1-1; v_gene: TRBV7-2; abundance: -
CDR3aa: CASTSTYEQYF; j_gene: TRBJ2-7; v_gene: TRBV7-9; abundance: -
CDR3aa: CASALYQQVSGANVLTF; j_gene: TRBJ2-6; v_gene: TRBV5-6; abundance: -
CDR3aa: CASSQDGAEAFF; j_gene: TRBJ1-1; v_gene: TRBV3-1/TRBV3-2; abundance: -
CDR3aa: CASSRSYSGIGANEQFF; j_gene: TRBJ2-1; v_gene: TRBV4-2; abundance: -
CDR3aa: CASTGRQGAVTEAFF; j_gene: TRBJ1-1; v_gene: TRBV6-5; abundance: -
CDR3aa: CASSSSGGRDYGYTF; j_gene: TRBJ1-2; v_gene: TRBV2; abundance: -
CDR3aa: CASSSRGGLSGELFF; j_gene: TRBJ2-2; v_gene: TRBV7-9; abundance: -
CDR3aa: CASSLGQGFQPQHF; j_gene: TRBJ1-5; v_gene: TRBV5-8; abundance: once
CDR3aa: CASSPGAGLTYEQYF; j_gene: TRBJ2-7; v_gene: TRBV11-3; abundance: -
CDR3aa: CASSLGEYQPQHF; j_gene: TRBJ1-5; v_gene: TRBV7-9; abundance: -
CDR3aa: CASSPQPSGANVLTF; j_gene: TRBJ2-6; v_gene: TRBV7-3; abundance: -
CDR3aa: CASSEGSYEQYF; j_gene: TRBJ2-7; v_gene: TRBV6-1; abundance: -
CDR3aa: CATSRAGQGKGYTF; j_gene: TRBJ1-2; v_gene: TRBV15; abundance: -
CDR3aa: CSALLAENTEAFF; j_gene: TRBJ1-1; v_gene: TRBV29-1; abundance: -
CDR3aa: CASSVENDTKAATNEKLFF; j_gene: TRBJ1-4; v_gene: TRBV9; abundance: -
CDR3aa: CASSVGSRGNTEAFF; j_gene: TRBJ1-1; v_gene: TRBV9; abundance: -
CDR3aa: CASSLSGQGYGYTF; j_gene: TRBJ1-2; v_gene: TRBV5-1; abundance: -
CDR3aa: CASSPGTSGGNQETQYF; j_gene: TRBJ2-5; v_gene: TRBV7-3; abundance: once
CDR3aa: CASSPGWGREMNTEAFF; j_gene: TRBJ1-1; v_gene: TRBV9; abundance: once
CDR3aa: CASSPLGTSGGGDTQYF; j_gene: TRBJ2-3; v_gene: TRBV27; abundance: -
CDR3aa: CASTPAALYTDTQYF; j_gene: TRBJ2-3; v_gene: TRBV2; abundance: few
CDR3aa: CASSPALDRGMNTGELFF; j_gene: TRBJ2-2; v_gene: TRBV4-2; abundance: -
CDR3aa: CASSRPGGTEAFF; j_gene: TRBJ1-1; v_gene: TRBV28; abundance: -
CDR3aa: CASSLGRGPSTF; j_gene: TRBJ1-2; v_gene: TRBV12-3/TRBV12-4; abundance: -
CDR3aa: CASSLEYGEQFF; j_gene: TRBJ2-1; v_gene: TRBV11-3; abundance: -
CDR3aa: CATSEPGQSSYNEQFF; j_gene: TRBJ2-1; v_gene: TRBV24-1; abundance: -
CDR3aa: CASSTATGNQNTIYF; j_gene: TRBJ1-3; v_gene: TRBV19; abundance: -
CDR3aa: CASSLRGNTEAFF; j_gene: TRBJ1-1; v_gene: TRBV5-1; abundance: -
CDR3aa: CSVALFLAGDPDTQYF; j_gene: TRBJ2-3; v_gene: TRBV29-1; abundance: -
CDR3aa: CAADRNTEAFF; j_gene: TRBJ1-1; v_gene: TRBV2; abundance: -
CDR3aa: CASSLAGQGYNEQFF; j_gene: TRBJ2-1; v_gene: TRBV7-2; abundance: -